The 19 T cell receptor beta chains in this list originate from one sample, sequenced in a study of blood T cell repertoires in COVID-19. The method was immunoSEQ multiplex PCR; TCRdb's version includes in-frame clones alone and lacks a portion of them. Of just over 60,000 clones listed, around 79% are singletons. Material: peripheral blood. These receptors all stem from a man in his sixties with acute or convalescent COVID-19.

This clone turned up a few times. V gene TRBV19 combines with J gene TRBJ1-5; D gene ambiguous. The V gene's germline CDR1 is LNHDA and CDR2 SQIVND (reference sequence). This CDR3 comprises 14 residues. V was pared by 8 bases and J by 0 bases, with 11 bases between. The CDR3 reads CASSESNSNQPQHF. The CDR3 DNA is TGTGCCAGTTCGGAGAGTAATAGCAATCAGCCCCAGCATTTT.

The chain links TRBV10-3 to TRBJ2-6, with 8 bases lining up with TRBD2. Germline loops: CDR1 ENHRY, CDR2 SYGVKD. The CDR3 has 19 amino acids. Losses at the gene ends were 3 bases for V and 0 bases for J; bases not matched to a gene: 10. For the CDR3, the DNA is TGTGCCATCAGTGAAGGTTCGAGCGGGAGTCGCTCTGGGGCCAACGTCCTGACTTTC. It yields the protein CAISEGSSGSRSGANVLTF.

V gene TRBV4-1 combines with J gene TRBJ2-5; tentative D call: TRBD2 (6 bases). CDR3 length: 15 amino acids. Between the trimmed V and J ends, which lost 4 bases and 4 bases, there was a span of 16 bases. CDR1 MGHRA and CDR2 YSYEKL come from the germline V gene. The CDR3 DNA reads as TGCGCCAGCAGCCCGCGGGGACGGGACGCAGAGACCCAGTACTTC. It encodes CASSPRGRDAETQYF.

The chain links TRBV9 to TRBJ2-1; 13 bases agree with TRBD2. The CDR3 is 15 amino acids. From germline, CDR1 is SGDLS and CDR2 YYNGEE. Trimming took 4 bases from V and 9 from J; bases not matched to a gene: 7. The CDR3 sequence is CASSRGLAGAGEQFF. The CDR3, as DNA: TGTGCCAGCAGCAGAGGACTAGCGGGAGCCGGTGAGCAGTTCTTC.

The chain has TRBV6-5 and TRBJ2-7; 14 nucleotides match TRBD2. J gave up 5 bases and V 8 bases, and 8 bases lay outside the gene matches. The CDR3 spans 15 residues. The germline gives CDR1 MNHEY, CDR2 SVGAGI. CDR3 in amino acids: CASRRTSGRIDEQYF. CDR3 DNA sequence: TGTGCCAGCCGACGGACTAGCGGGAGGATCGACGAGCAGTACTTC.

The rearrangement links TRBV28 to TRBJ1-5; 7 bases align to TRBD1. V shed 0 bases and J 3 bases; nucleotides not matched to a gene: 2. CDR1 and CDR2 from the germline V gene are MDHEN and SYDVKM. The CDR3 covers 15 residues. This chain's CDR3 is CASSLWTGTNQPQHF. CDR3 DNA: TGTGCCAGCAGTTTATGGACAGGGACCAATCAGCCCCAGCATTTT.

The chain couples TRBV5-1 to TRBJ2-5; TRBD2 aligns across 11 bases. Germline V gene lookup returns CDR1 SGHRS and CDR2 YFSETQ. The CDR3 spans 16 residues. V shed 2 bases, J shed 3 bases, and the junction held 6 bases outside the gene matches. The CDR3 DNA sequence: TGCGCCAGCAGCTTAGGGAGACTAGCGGGAAAAGAGACCCAGTACTTC. Protein product: CASSLGRLAGKETQYF.

The chain joins TRBV19 to TRBJ1-6; 7 nucleotides agree with TRBD1. The CDR3 runs 16 residues. V trimming: 1 base; J trimming: 4 bases; junction bases outside the gene matches: 4. Looked up from germline, CDR1 is LNHDA and CDR2 is SQIVND (reference sequence). CDR3 coding DNA: TGTGCCAGTAGTATAGTCAGGGGGACGTATAATTCACCCCTCCACTTT. Amino acid sequence: CASSIVRGTYNSPLHF.

The CDR3 reads CASSFQRWAGYTF. In DNA form, the CDR3 reads TGTGCCAGCAGTTTTCAACGCTGGGCCGGCTACACCTTC. The chain joins TRBV27 to TRBJ1-2; no reliable D call. V was shortened by 3 bases and J by 8 bases, with 13 bases between the two germline ends. Looked up from germline, CDR1 is MNHEY and CDR2 is SMNVEV (reference sequence). The CDR3 runs to 13 residues.

The chain joins TRBV15 to TRBJ2-2, with D hard to call. The V end lost 1 base, the J end lost 6 bases, and 6 bases lay between the germline ends. In germline, CDR1 is LNHNV, CDR2 YYDKDF (reference sequence). The length of the CDR3 is 13 residues. The CDR3 nucleotides read TGTGCCACCAGCAGAGGAGGCCCCGGGGAGCTGTTTTTT. This encodes CATSRGGPGELFF.

This clone has just a few counts. The chain is built from TRBV5-8 and TRBJ1-3, with 8 bases identical to TRBD1. The V segment lost 3 bases and the J segment 2 bases; nucleotides outside the gene matches: 1. The CDR3 has 14 amino acids. Germline assignment: CDR1 SGHTS and CDR2 YDEGEE. Written as DNA, the CDR3 is TGTGCCAGCAGCTCGGACAGGGCTGGAAACACCATATATTTT. It translates to CASSSDRAGNTIYF.

The table lists this clone with many counts. The CDR3 DNA reads TGTGCCAGCAGCTTCGATCAGGGCAATGAGCAGTTCTTC. Translating it yields CASSFDQGNEQFF. The gene calls are TRBV7-9 and TRBJ2-1, with D possibly TRBD1 on 5 matching bases. The CDR3 contains 13 residues. V was shortened by 3 bases and J by 6 bases, with 9 bases between the two germline ends. CDR1 and CDR2 (germline): SEHNR, FQNEAQ (reference sequence).

This chain links TRBV19 with TRBJ1-1; 11 bases agree with TRBD1. Germline V lookup: CDR1 LNHDA, CDR2 SQIVND (reference sequence). The ends lost 7 bases at V and 5 bases at J; junction bases unmatched: 6. The CDR3 totals 14 residues. DNA of the CDR3: TGTGCCAGTACCTTGGGACAGGGGGTGACTGAAGCTTTCTTT. This sequence encodes CASTLGQGVTEAFF. Complete variable domain (other parts from reference TRBV19 and TRBJ1-1): DGGITQSPKYLFRKEGQNVTLSCEQNLNHDAMYWYRQDPGQGLRLIYYSQIVNDFQKGDIAEGYSVSREKKESFPLTVTSAQKNPTAFYLCASTLGQGVTEAFFGQGTRLTVV.

The chain employs TRBV11-2 and TRBJ2-2, with a tentative D call TRBD2 (6 bases). The germline V and J ends were trimmed by 4 bases and 0 bases, with 15 bases remaining between them. Per the germline V gene, CDR1 is SGHAT and CDR2 is FQNNGV. There are 17 residues in the CDR3. CDR3 nucleotide sequence: TGTGCCAGCAGCTCCGGGAGATCGGCTACGAACACCGGGGAGCTGTTTTTT. Translating gives CASSSGRSATNTGELFF.

This clone was observed once. This chain links TRBV28 with TRBJ2-7; 8 bases match TRBD1. The trim removed 5 bases at V and 9 bases at J, leaving 9 bases unmatched. Germline CDR1 and CDR2: MDHEN and SYDVKM. The CDR3 length is 13 residues. Here the CDR3 DNA reads TGTGCCAGCAGTGCCCGACAGGGGACGGCGCAGTACTTC. It translates to CASSARQGTAQYF.

The chain uses TRBV5-1 and TRBJ2-6; 7 bases match TRBD1. J was trimmed by 3 bases and V by 0 bases; bases with no gene match: 6. The CDR3 runs 17 residues. Germline CDR1 is SGHRS and CDR2 is YFSETQ. This CDR3 is CASSLVGQGVGANVLTF. In nucleotides, the CDR3 is TGCGCCAGCAGCTTGGTAGGCCAGGGGGTTGGGGCCAACGTCCTGACTTTC.

The chain carries TRBV30 and TRBJ2-1; 9 bases match TRBD2. Germline V gene sequence: CDR1 GTSNPN, CDR2 SVGIG (reference sequence). V shed 3 bases and J 6 bases; nucleotides not matched to a gene: 6. The CDR3 extends over 14 amino acids. The CDR3 DNA is TGTGCCTGGAGAGGGGTAGCGGGAGTCAATGAGCAGTTCTTC. Protein sequence: CAWRGVAGVNEQFF.

The chain has TRBV5-6 and TRBJ1-5, with 7 bases that match TRBD1. V shed 1 base and J 9 bases; nucleotides not matched to a gene: 7. CDR1 is SGHDT and CDR2 is YYEEEE in the germline V gene. CDR3 length: 14 residues. The CDR3 DNA follows: TGTGCCAGCAGCTTGAACAGGGGTCTTTCGCCCCAGCATTTT. This gives the protein CASSLNRGLSPQHF.

The CDR3 nucleotides read TGTGCCAGCGACAGGAGCACAGATACGCAGTATTTT. Protein: CASDRSTDTQYF. The rearrangement links TRBV2 to TRBJ2-3; D may be TRBD1 (6 bases). Germline CDR1 reads SNHLY; CDR2 reads FYNNEI. The CDR3 totals 12 residues. V was pared by 8 bases and J by 0 bases, with 6 bases between.